These 30 T cell receptor beta chains came from one sample sequenced in a study of identical twins. Using its own MiXCR run on the 5' RACE reads, TCRdb lists one record per CDR3 protein. The sample has under 300,000 distinct CDR3 sequences, roughly an eighth seen once. These data were also reused for a study on yellow fever vaccine responses in identical twins.

The specimen sequenced was memory (CD45RO+) T cells sorted from blood. The source of these receptors is a woman younger than 35 in good health.

This clonotype appeared many times. The chain has TRBV7-9 and TRBJ2-7; weak D call: TRBD2 (6 bases). Germline CDR1 and CDR2: SEHNR and FQNEAQ (reference sequence). The V end lost 5 bases, the J end lost 0 bases, and 14 bases lay between the germline ends. The CDR3 runs 15 residues. The CDR3 DNA reads TGTGCCAGCAGCCGGGACTCCTTAAGCTCCTACGAGCAGTACTTC. This translates into CASSRDSLSSYEQYF.

V gene TRBV7-8 combines with J gene TRBJ1-4; D is ambiguous. Germline CDR1 reads SGHVS; CDR2 reads FQNEAQ. The CDR3 is 14 residues long. The germline V and J ends were trimmed by 3 bases and 7 bases, with 12 bases remaining between them. CDR3 region: CASSFRRASEKLFF. As DNA, the CDR3 is TGTGCCAGCAGCTTCCGGCGGGCAAGTGAAAAACTGTTTTTT.

This clonotype was picked up many times. J is TRBJ2-1 and V is TRBV10-2, with D tentatively TRBD1 (5 bases). The ends were cut back, 6 bases at V and 2 bases at J, with 11 bases in the middle. CDR3 length equals 14 residues. Germline CDR1 reads WSHSY; CDR2 reads SAAADI. CDR3 residues: CASRKGEAYNEQFF. The CDR3 region has the DNA TGCGCCAGCAGAAAAGGGGAAGCCTACAATGAGCAGTTCTTC.

In this sample, this clonotype turned up a few times. The rearrangement uses TRBV7-2 and TRBJ2-3; 8 positions match TRBD2. The CDR3 is made up of 15 amino acids. Germline CDR1 and CDR2: SGHTA and FQGNSA. V trimming: 5 bases; J trimming: 3 bases; junction bases outside the gene matches: 7. This CDR3 is CASSPSGGQTDTQYF. The DNA of the CDR3 is TGTGCCAGCAGCCCATCGGGGGGGCAGACAGATACGCAGTATTTT.

This clonotype occurred many times. V gene TRBV6-4 combines with J gene TRBJ2-3; D is uncertain. With 0 bases removed from V and 3 bases from J, the gap between germline ends came to 7 bases. Germline CDR1 reads MRHNA; CDR2 reads SNTAGT. The CDR3 runs to 14 residues. This chain's CDR3 is CASSDSVATDTQYF. For the CDR3, the DNA is TGTGCCAGCAGTGACTCGGTAGCAACAGATACGCAGTATTTT.

The chain has TRBV29-1 and TRBJ2-5; maybe TRBD2 (6 bases). The V and J ends lost 4 bases and 5 bases respectively, with 14 bases between them. Germline V gene sequence: CDR1 SQVTM, CDR2 ANQGSEA. The CDR3 is 13 amino acids. Here the CDR3 DNA reads TGCAGCGTTGGGCCCCGGGGGTTTGAGACCCAGTACTTC. Protein: CSVGPRGFETQYF.

V and J are TRBV19 and TRBJ2-3; the match to TRBD2 covers 7 bases. The length of the CDR3 is 16 residues. CDR1 is LNHDA and CDR2 is SQIVND in the germline V gene (reference sequence). The V and J ends lost 3 bases and 0 bases, in that order; junction bases with no gene match: 6. CDR3 loop: CASSIPSGASTDTQYF. The CDR3 DNA follows: TGTGCCAGTAGTATCCCTAGCGGTGCTAGCACAGATACGCAGTATTTT.

J is TRBJ2-7 and V is TRBV5-1; D remains ambiguous. V was pared by 5 bases and J by 4 bases, with 16 bases between. CDR1 is SGHRS and CDR2 is YFSETQ in the germline V gene. CDR3 length: 14 amino acids. The CDR3: CASSSVRTEYEQYF. As DNA, the CDR3 is TGCGCCAGCAGTTCGGTCCGGACGGAATACGAGCAGTACTTC.

V usage is TRBV2 and J usage is TRBJ2-5, with D unclear. The V gene lost 7 bases and the J gene lost 3 bases, with 18 bases spanning the gap. The CDR3 sequence is 15 residues long. Germline V lookup: CDR1 SNHLY, CDR2 FYNNEI. The CDR3 loop is CASNANPWGEETQYF. CDR3 nucleotide sequence: TGTGCCAGCAATGCGAACCCCTGGGGTGAAGAGACCCAGTACTTC.

This clonotype has just a few counts. V is TRBV6-8 and J is TRBJ1-4; 9 nucleotides align to TRBD1. The CDR3 covers 14 residues. The junction had 5 bases not matched to a gene; V was cut back by 6 bases and J by 6 bases. CDR1 and CDR2 from the germline V gene are MNHGY and SAAAGT. The CDR3: CASRGTGWDEKLFF. Here the CDR3 DNA reads TGTGCCAGCAGGGGGACAGGGTGGGATGAAAAACTGTTTTTT.

This clonotype has a handful of counts. The chain links TRBV7-9 to TRBJ2-5; either TRBD1 or TRBD2 may fit D (7 bases each). The CDR3 covers 15 residues. From germline, CDR1 is SEHNR and CDR2 FQNEAQ (reference sequence). The V end lost 5 bases, the J end lost 1 base, and 14 bases lay between the germline ends. Here the CDR3 reads CASSLRGGSQETQYF. The CDR3 bases are TGTGCCAGCAGCCTCAGGGGGGGCAGCCAAGAGACCCAGTACTTC.

V gene TRBV3-1 combines with J gene TRBJ2-1; D remains unclear. CDR1 and CDR2 from the germline V gene are LGHDT and YNNKEL (reference sequence). Trimming left V 8 bases short and J 5 bases short, with 25 bases between. The CDR3 sequence is 17 residues long. This CDR3 reads CASSKQVPWNPNNEQFF. CDR3 DNA sequence: TGTGCCAGCTCCAAGCAGGTCCCATGGAACCCCAACAATGAGCAGTTCTTC.

This chain links TRBV6-2 or TRBV6-3 with TRBJ2-1; D is possibly TRBD1 (6 bases). V was trimmed by 3 bases and J by 12 bases, leaving 15 bases between them. CDR1 is MNHEY, CDR2 SVGEGT, per germline. The CDR3 is 13 residues long. CDR3 DNA: TGTGCCAGCAGTTATGGGGACAAGTTGCCGCAGTTCTTC. It encodes CASSYGDKLPQFF.

In this sample, this clonotype turned up many times. V is TRBV5-1 and J is TRBJ1-2, with a weak D call TRBD1 (6 bases). V was cut by 6 bases and J by 12 bases, with 18 bases left in between. Germline loops: CDR1 SGHRS, CDR2 YFSETQ. The CDR3 is 12 residues long. This chain's CDR3 is CASKREQGWDTF. For the CDR3, the DNA is TGCGCCAGCAAGCGTGAACAGGGCTGGGACACCTTC. Combining the CDR3 with reference TRBV5-1 and TRBJ1-2 gives the whole variable domain KAGVTQTPRYLIKTRGQQVTLSCSPISGHRSVSWYQQTPGQGLQFLFEYFSETQRNKGNFPGRFSGRQFSNSRSEMNVSTLELGDSALYLCASKREQGWDTFGSGTRLTVV.

The gene calls are TRBV12-3 or TRBV12-4 and TRBJ2-1; 10 bases line up with TRBD2. This CDR3 spans 15 amino acids. The junction had 3 bases not matched to a gene; V was cut back by 5 bases and J by 2 bases. The CDR3: CASSKSGGAYNEQFF. The DNA of the CDR3 is TGTGCCAGCAGTAAGAGCGGGGGGGCCTACAATGAGCAGTTCTTC.

The table lists this clonotype with a few counts. The chain couples TRBV25-1 to TRBJ1-3, with 9 bases matching TRBD1. The germline CDR1 and CDR2 sequences are MGHDK and SYGVNS. Unmatched junction bases numbered 8, after V lost 3 bases and J lost 2 bases. The CDR3 length is 17 residues. In nucleotides, the CDR3 is TGTGCCAGCAGTGACTTAGGGGGACAGGGCGCTGGAAACACCATATATTTT. Its protein is CASSDLGGQGAGNTIYF.

A word on this clonotype: One end of the junction does not line up with germline, which may come from a read error. The gene calls are TRBV7-2 and TRBJ2-5, with a weak D call TRBD2 (6 bases). Germline-derived CDR1 and CDR2 are SGHTA and FQGNSA. This CDR3 has 14 amino acids. The CDR3: CASSLMAGLETQYF. CDR3 bases: TGTGCCAGTAGCTTAATGGCGGGGTTAGAGACCCAGTACTTC.

Many counts were recorded for this clonotype. This chain uses TRBV7-2 with TRBJ2-3; TRBD2 agrees at 8 bases. The CDR3 loop spans 14 amino acids. V gave up 4 bases and J gave up 4 bases; unmatched junction bases: 4. Germline V CDR1 and CDR2: SGHTA, FQGNSA. The CDR3 DNA is TGTGCCAGCAGCTACGCAGCGGGAGCAGATACGCAGTATTTT. As protein: CASSYAAGADTQYF.

In DNA, the CDR3 is TGCGCCAGCAGTCAATTACCGAACACTGAAGCTTTCTTT. This encodes CASSQLPNTEAFF. The V call is TRBV23-1, the J call TRBJ1-1; D ambiguous. TRBV23-1 falls under the ORF class, with uncertain function. There are 13 residues in the CDR3. V was clipped by 1 base and J by 1 base, with 4 bases between them.

The chain combines TRBV2 with TRBJ2-2; 10 bases map to TRBD2. Germline V gene sequence: CDR1 SNHLY, CDR2 FYNNEI. V trimming: 5 bases; J trimming: 6 bases; junction bases outside the gene matches: 9. The CDR3 is 16 residues long. The CDR3 bases are TGTGCCAGCAGTCCCGGCGAAGCGGGAGGGCCCGGGGAGCTGTTTTTT. This translates into CASSPGEAGGPGELFF.

This chain uses TRBV29-1 with TRBJ2-1; perhaps TRBD2 as D (6 bases). V dropped 7 bases and J dropped 0 bases, with 19 bases sitting between them. The germline V gene encodes CDR1 SQVTM and CDR2 ANQGSEA. The CDR3 length is 16 residues. In DNA, the CDR3 is TGCAGCGGCCTAGGGGTGGGGGAGGACTCCTACAATGAGCAGTTCTTC. Protein: CSGLGVGEDSYNEQFF.

In its sample, this clonotype was seen many times. The chain employs TRBV28 and TRBJ2-7; 7 bases agree with TRBD2. V dropped 8 bases and J dropped 4; count of bases not matched to a gene: 11. Germline values: CDR1 MDHEN, CDR2 SYDVKM. This CDR3 comprises 14 residues. The CDR3 sequence: CASGRGRSGYEQYF. For the CDR3, the DNA is TGTGCCAGCGGGCGGGGGAGGAGCGGTTACGAGCAGTACTTC. Full variable domain (rest looked up from reference TRBV28 and TRBJ2-7): DVKVTQSSRYLVKRTGEKVFLECVQDMDHENMFWYRQDPGLGLRLIYFSYDVKMKEKGDIPEGYSVSREKKERFSLILESASTNQTSMYLCASGRGRSGYEQYFGPGTRLTVT.

This clonotype was found many times. The chain joins TRBV29-1 to TRBJ2-5, with TRBD1 matching 11 bases. Trimming took 6 bases from V and 5 from J; bases not matched to a gene: 5. Germline CDR1 reads SQVTM; CDR2 reads ANQGSEA. The CDR3 covers 13 residues. The CDR3 spells CSVDRGRGETQYF. The CDR3 DNA reads TGCAGCGTGGACAGGGGGCGAGGGGAGACCCAGTACTTC.

This clonotype has just a few counts. This sequence joins TRBV19 and TRBJ2-4; D gene ambiguous. CDR3 size: 14 residues. Germline CDR1 reads LNHDA; CDR2 reads SQIVND (reference sequence). V shed 1 base and J shed 6 bases, with 10 bases lying between them. The CDR3 spells CASSIGGPGNIQYF. The CDR3 DNA follows: TGTGCCAGTAGTATAGGCGGACCCGGAAACATTCAGTACTTC.

There are a few counts of this clonotype. The rearrangement links TRBV20-1 to TRBJ2-7; 11 nucleotides line up with TRBD2. The length of the CDR3 is 14 residues. CDR1 is DFQATT and CDR2 is SNEGSKA in the germline V gene (reference sequence). The V segment lost 1 base and the J segment 2 bases; nucleotides outside the gene matches: 1. CDR3 region: CSARVAGGAYEQYF. The CDR3 DNA reads TGCAGTGCTAGAGTAGCGGGAGGGGCCTACGAGCAGTACTTC.

J is TRBJ2-5 and V is TRBV20-1, with 10 positions matching TRBD1. CDR3 size: 13 residues. With V trimmed by 6 bases and J by 7 bases, 8 bases remained unmatched. From germline, CDR1 is DFQATT and CDR2 SNEGSKA (reference sequence). DNA of the CDR3: TGCAGTGCCGTAGACAGGGGGCTAGGGACCCAGTACTTC. Translation: CSAVDRGLGTQYF.

This clonotype was detected only a few times. The chain uses TRBV5-1 and TRBJ2-3, with 11 bases fitting TRBD1. In germline, CDR1 is SGHRS, CDR2 YFSETQ. The V gene end was trimmed by 4 bases and the J gene end by 0 bases; junction bases not matched to a gene: 13. CDR3 length: 19 amino acids. CDR3 nucleotide sequence: TGCGCCAGCAGCCCGGCCGGGACAGGGGGTCGTGAGAGCACAGATACGCAGTATTTT. It encodes CASSPAGTGGRESTDTQYF.

This clonotype was counted only a few times. The CDR3 protein is CASSGRDRSTDTQYF. The CDR3 bases are TGTGCCAGCAGCGGACGGGACAGAAGCACAGATACGCAGTATTTT. The V gene is TRBV6-1, the J gene TRBJ2-3; 7 bases match TRBD1. The trim removed 6 bases at V and 0 bases at J, leaving 6 bases unmatched. The CDR3 totals 15 residues. From germline, CDR1 is MNHNS and CDR2 SASEGT.

The chain is built from TRBV4-3 and TRBJ2-7, with 11 bases lining up with TRBD2. V dropped 1 base and J dropped 0; count of bases not matched to a gene: 8. The germline CDR1 and CDR2 sequences are LGHNA and YSLEER. This CDR3 spans 18 amino acids. Here the CDR3 reads CASSQGLAGGHFSYEQYF. In DNA, the CDR3 is TGCGCCAGCAGCCAAGGGCTAGCGGGAGGCCACTTCTCCTACGAGCAGTACTTC.

The chain couples TRBV4-3 to TRBJ2-7, with D uncertain. The V gene's germline CDR1 is LGHNA and CDR2 YSLEER. The CDR3 contains 13 residues. V lost 1 base and J 7 bases, leaving 11 bases between the germline ends. The CDR3 reads CASSQVGRSEQYF. CDR3 sequence (DNA): TGCGCCAGCAGCCAAGTGGGCAGGAGTGAGCAGTACTTC.